Each of the 25 T cell receptor beta chains below was sequenced from the same sample in a study of cytomegalovirus exposure and HLA in healthy donors. Sequencing was performed with immunoSEQ multiplex PCR; in TCRdb, only in-frame clones are kept and a portion is missing. The table shows more than 150,000 clones, with more than 70% occurring only once. The source material was PBMCs. The origin of the receptors is a man younger than 35 in good health and CMV-seronegative.

This chain uses TRBV5-1 with TRBJ2-3; the match to TRBD2 covers 8 bases. CDR3 length: 16 amino acids. Per germline, CDR1 SGHRS and CDR2 YFSETQ. The V segment lost 3 bases and the J segment 5 bases; nucleotides outside the gene matches: 11. CDR3 amino acids: CASSSRMESGRDTQYF. CDR3 nucleotides: TGCGCCAGCAGCTCTAGAATGGAGAGCGGGAGAGATACGCAGTATTTT.

The CDR3 sequence: CASSFSGSGELFF. In DNA, the CDR3 is TGCGCCAGCAGCTTTTCAGGGTCCGGGGAGCTGTTTTTT. The gene calls are TRBV5-1 and TRBJ2-2; possibly TRBD1 for D (5 bases). V was pared by 2 bases and J by 6 bases, with 8 bases between. The CDR3 is made up of 13 amino acids. In germline, CDR1 is SGHRS, CDR2 YFSETQ.

The chain recombines TRBV7-6 with TRBJ1-2; D gene ambiguous. V dropped 2 bases and J dropped 8 bases, with 15 bases sitting between them. CDR3 size: 14 residues. Germline V gene lookup returns CDR1 SGHVS and CDR2 FNYEAQ. The DNA for the CDR3 is TGTGCCAGCAGCTTAAGTCCGGGTGGGGAGGGCTACACCTTC. It is translated as CASSLSPGGEGYTF.

This chain uses TRBV7-2 with TRBJ1-2, with TRBD1 identical over 11 bases. Germline V lookup: CDR1 SGHTA, CDR2 FQGNSA. V lost 5 bases to trimming and J lost 8 bases; unmatched junction nucleotides: 7. The CDR3 covers 14 residues. CDR3 in amino acids: CASSAGTGGRGYTF. CDR3 nucleotides: TGTGCCAGCAGCGCCGGGACAGGGGGTCGCGGCTACACCTTC.

This chain uses TRBV5-1 with TRBJ2-3, with 8 nucleotides matching TRBD2. Germline lookup yields CDR1 SGHRS and CDR2 YFSETQ. The CDR3 has 14 residues. V lost 4 bases and J lost 4; bases outside the gene matches: 5. CDR3 protein: CASSMGTSSDTQYF. The CDR3 nucleotides read TGCGCCAGCAGCATGGGGACTAGTTCAGATACGCAGTATTTT.

In DNA, the CDR3 is TGTGCCAGCAGTAATAACGCTCCGGGACAACCGTCGTACGTC. This translates into CASSNNAPGQPSYV. The V gene is TRBV5-6, the J gene TRBJ2-7; D is possibly TRBD1 (6 bases). The CDR3 is 14 residues long. The germline V gene has CDR1 SGHDT and CDR2 YYEEEE. V gave up 5 bases and J gave up 12 bases, with 24 bases separating them.

This clone came up a few times. The chain links TRBV4-2 to TRBJ2-1, with TRBD1 identical over 8 bases. The V segment lost 4 bases and the J segment 1 base; nucleotides outside the gene matches: 6. Per germline, CDR1 LGHNA and CDR2 YNFKEQ. This CDR3 contains 16 residues. The CDR3 DNA follows: TGTGCCAGCAGCCGCTCCGGGACAGGATCCTACAATGAGCAGTTCTTC. This sequence encodes CASSRSGTGSYNEQFF.

The chain combines TRBV6-5 with TRBJ2-1, with a possible D match to TRBD2 (6 bases). Trimming left V 0 bases short and J 6 bases short, with 12 bases between. Germline CDR1 MNHEY, CDR2 SVGAGI. The CDR3 has 15 residues. The CDR3 reads CASSYSGGSINEQFF. Written as DNA, the CDR3 is TGTGCCAGCAGTTACTCCGGAGGGTCCATCAATGAGCAGTTCTTC.

The chain uses TRBV6-5 and TRBJ1-2; D is uncertain. Germline V gene lookup returns CDR1 MNHEY and CDR2 SVGAGI. The CDR3 is 12 amino acids. Trimming pared 7 bases from V and 5 bases from J, leaving 11 bases between. The CDR3 sequence: CASTSGGYGYTF. The CDR3 nucleotides read TGTGCCAGCACCTCCGGCGGGTATGGCTACACCTTC.

This clone was observed once. V and J are TRBV5-5 and TRBJ2-7, with 7 nucleotides matching TRBD1. Germline values: CDR1 SGHKS, CDR2 YYEKEE (reference sequence). V lost 5 bases, J lost 6 bases, and 11 bases stayed unmatched. There are 14 residues in the CDR3. The CDR3 protein is CASRNDMGQIEQYF. CDR3 nucleotide sequence: TGTGCCAGCAGAAACGATATGGGACAGATCGAGCAGTACTTC. The variable domain in full, completed from reference TRBV5-5 and TRBJ2-7, reads DAGVTQSPTHLIKTRGQQVTLRCSPISGHKSVSWYQQVLGQGPQFIFQYYEKEERGRGNFPDRFSARQFPNYSSELNVNALLLGDSALYLCASRNDMGQIEQYFGPGTRLTVT.

This chain connects TRBV7-2 to TRBJ2-1, with TRBD1 matching 11 bases. This CDR3 is 14 amino acids long. Germline assignment: CDR1 SGHTA and CDR2 FQGNSA. V lost 8 bases and J lost 9; bases outside the gene matches: 9. CDR3 protein: CASSGQGVPSEQFF. The CDR3 DNA is TGTGCCAGCTCGGGACAGGGGGTGCCGAGTGAGCAGTTCTTC. Full variable domain (outside the CDR3, taken from reference TRBV7-2 and TRBJ2-1): GAGVSQSPSNKVTEKGKDVELRCDPISGHTALYWYRQSLGQGLEFLIYFQGNSAPDKSGLPSDRFSAERTGGSVSTLTIQRTQQEDSAVYLCASSGQGVPSEQFFGPGTRLTVL.

This chain links TRBV5-1 with TRBJ2-5; no reliable D call. In germline, CDR1 is SGHRS, CDR2 YFSETQ. V was clipped by 3 bases and J by 2 bases, with 2 bases between them. The CDR3 is 11 residues long. The CDR3 protein is CASSSQETQYF. DNA of the CDR3: TGCGCCAGCAGCTCACAAGAGACCCAGTACTTC.

The V gene is TRBV28, the J gene TRBJ2-3, with D unclear. V was clipped by 1 base and J by 2 bases, with 16 bases between them. The CDR3 runs 17 residues. Per germline, CDR1 MDHEN and CDR2 SYDVKM. This CDR3 is CASSLSPDILITDTQYF. CDR3 coding DNA: TGTGCCAGCAGTTTATCCCCCGACATATTGATCACAGATACGCAGTATTTT.

This chain uses TRBV11-2 with TRBJ1-5; D is undetermined. V was trimmed by 2 bases and J by 7 bases, leaving 9 bases between them. CDR1 is SGHAT, CDR2 FQNNGV, per germline. The CDR3 is 13 amino acids. CDR3 DNA sequence: TGTGCCAGCAGCTTAAACGGAGAGCAGCCCCAGCATTTT. This translates into CASSLNGEQPQHF.

The CDR3 nucleotides read TGTGCCAGCAGCCCGGCGACAGGGGGGGTTAGCAATCAGCCCCAGCATTTT. Translating it yields CASSPATGGVSNQPQHF. This rearrangement joins TRBV5-6 to TRBJ1-5; 9 bases fit TRBD1. This CDR3 is 17 amino acids long. Looked up from germline, CDR1 is SGHDT and CDR2 is YYEEEE. With V trimmed by 4 bases and J by 0 bases, 8 bases remained unmatched.

V usage is TRBV11-3 and J usage is TRBJ1-1, with 8 bases that match TRBD1. V was pared by 4 bases and J by 1 base, with 8 bases of the junction left unmatched. Germline V gene sequence: CDR1 SGHNT, CDR2 YENEEA. The length of the CDR3 is 16 residues. The CDR3 DNA follows: TGTGCCAGCAGCTCCGGATTTGGACAGGGGAACACTGAAGCTTTCTTT. Translation: CASSSGFGQGNTEAFF.

This rearrangement joins TRBV29-1 to TRBJ1-1; the D is unclear. The V end was cut by 4 bases, the J end by 2 bases, with 2 bases between. The CDR3 has 10 amino acids. Germline-derived CDR1 and CDR2 are SQVTM and ANQGSEA. CDR3 in amino acids: CSVVNTEAFF. In DNA, the CDR3 is TGCAGCGTTGTAAACACTGAAGCTTTCTTT.

The V gene is TRBV10-3, the J gene TRBJ2-7, with D possibly being TRBD2 (6 bases). The CDR3 is made up of 13 amino acids. Germline CDR1 reads ENHRY; CDR2 reads SYGVKD. The V end lost 4 bases, the J end lost 3 bases, and 10 bases lay between the germline ends. The CDR3 DNA reads TGTGCCATCAGTGCATCTAGCGACTACGAGCAGTACGTC. Translating gives CAISASSDYEQYV.

The genes are TRBV5-1 and TRBJ1-4, with D possibly being TRBD1 (6 bases). Looked up from germline, CDR1 is SGHRS and CDR2 is YFSETQ. The CDR3 is 15 amino acids. Trimming shortened V by 5 bases and J by 8 bases, and 19 bases separated the two germline ends. The CDR3 DNA sequence: TGCGCCAGCAGTTCAACCCGGACAGAAGGGGAAAAACTGTTTTTT. The encoded protein is CASSSTRTEGEKLFF.

This chain joins TRBV5-6 and TRBJ2-7; TRBD1 might be the D (6 bases). V lost 4 bases, J lost 2 bases, and 16 bases lay in between. The germline V gene has CDR1 SGHDT and CDR2 YYEEEE. There are 15 residues in the CDR3. The CDR3 reads CASSPRVGAAYEQYF. The CDR3 bases are TGTGCCAGCAGCCCCCGGGTGGGGGCGGCCTACGAGCAGTACTTC.

CDR3 residues: CASSLVSATDTQYF. The DNA for the CDR3 is TGTGCCAGCAGTTTAGTGTCAGCGACAGATACGCAGTATTTT. The chain recombines TRBV28 with TRBJ2-3, with unresolved D. The V and J ends lost 2 bases and 3 bases respectively, with 9 bases between them. The germline V gene has CDR1 MDHEN and CDR2 SYDVKM. This CDR3 has 14 residues.

The chain joins TRBV10-2 to TRBJ2-5; D might be TRBD2 (6 bases). CDR1 and CDR2 (germline): WSHSY, SAAADI. CDR3 length: 13 residues. V lost 4 bases, J lost 0 bases, and 6 bases lay in between. As DNA, the CDR3 is TGCGCCAGCAGTGCGGGGGACCAAGAGACCCAGTACTTC. It translates to CASSAGDQETQYF.

The rearrangement joins TRBV28 to TRBJ1-2; TRBD1 might be the D (5 bases). Germline V lookup: CDR1 MDHEN, CDR2 SYDVKM. V gave up 5 bases and J gave up 3 bases, with 13 bases separating them. The CDR3 extends over 14 amino acids. The CDR3 loop reads CASSPPTAYYGYTF. The DNA for the CDR3 is TGTGCCAGCAGTCCGCCGACAGCCTACTATGGCTACACCTTC.

Only a few counts were recorded for this clone. CDR3 sequence (DNA): TGTGCCAGCAGTCCCTACTCCAGGGGCGAGACCCAGTACTTC. This sequence encodes CASSPYSRGETQYF. V usage is TRBV27 and J usage is TRBJ2-5, with a tentative D call TRBD1 (6 bases). The CDR3 consists of 14 residues. Germline V CDR1 and CDR2: MNHEY, SMNVEV (reference sequence). Trimming cost V 5 bases and J 5 bases, with 15 bases left between them.

The chain links TRBV4-2 to TRBJ1-2, with D uncertain. The CDR3 length is 16 residues. Germline V CDR1 and CDR2: LGHNA, YNFKEQ. V gave up 0 bases and J gave up 7 bases, with 18 bases separating them. DNA of the CDR3: TGTGCCAGCAGCCAAGATGGGTTGGAGGGAATGGGTGGCTACACCTTC. This gives the protein CASSQDGLEGMGGYTF.